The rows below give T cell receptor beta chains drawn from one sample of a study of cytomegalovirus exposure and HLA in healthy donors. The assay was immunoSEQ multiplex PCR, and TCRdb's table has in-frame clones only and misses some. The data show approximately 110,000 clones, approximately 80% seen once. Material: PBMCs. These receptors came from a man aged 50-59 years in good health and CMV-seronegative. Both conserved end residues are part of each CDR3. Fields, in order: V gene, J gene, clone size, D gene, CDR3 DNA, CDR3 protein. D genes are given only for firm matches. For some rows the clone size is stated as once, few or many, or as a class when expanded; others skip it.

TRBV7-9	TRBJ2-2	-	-	TGTGCCAGCAGCTTAACAGGGCGAAGGGCCGGGGAGCTGTTTTTT	CASSLTGRRAGELFF
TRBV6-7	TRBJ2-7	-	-	TGTGCCAGCAAAAACTCTATTTTCGACAGCTACTACGAGCAGTACTTC	CASKNSIFDSYYEQYF
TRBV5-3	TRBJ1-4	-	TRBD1	TGTGCCAGAAGCCCAAAAGAGGAACAGGGGAAGGGGGAAAAACTGTTTTTT	CARSPKEEQGKGEKLFF
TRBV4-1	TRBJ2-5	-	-	TGCGCCAGCAGCCAACCTTACAGGCAAGAGACCCAGTACTTC	CASSQPYRQETQYF
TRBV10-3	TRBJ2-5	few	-	TGTGCCATCAGTGAGTCGAACCGAGGGGGAAAAGAGACCCAGTACTTC	CAISESNRGGKETQYF
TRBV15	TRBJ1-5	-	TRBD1	TGTGCCACCAGCAGGGTCGCGGGGACAGGGCACAATCAGCCCCAGCATTTT	CATSRVAGTGHNQPQHF
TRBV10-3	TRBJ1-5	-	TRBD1	TGTGCCATCAGTGGGACAGGGGACGGGCGACCCCAGCATTTT	CAISGTGDGRPQHF
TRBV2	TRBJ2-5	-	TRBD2	TGTGCCAGCAGTAACCTGGGACTAGCCGGCGAGACCCAGTACTTC	CASSNLGLAGETQYF
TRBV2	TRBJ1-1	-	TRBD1	TGTGCCAGCAGTGAAGGGACAGGGCGGAACACTGAAGCTTTCTTT	CASSEGTGRNTEAFF
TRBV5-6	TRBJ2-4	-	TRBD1	TGTGCCAGCAGCTTACAGGGGGGAGTCATTCAGTACTTC	CASSLQGGVIQYF
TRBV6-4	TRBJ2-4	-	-	TGTGCCAGCAGTGACTATGGAGTTGGTGCCAAAAACATTCAGTACTTC	CASSDYGVGAKNIQYF
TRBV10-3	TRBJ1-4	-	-	TGTGCCATCAGTGAGGGGGGGGCAACTAATGAAAAACTGTTTTTT	CAISEGGATNEKLFF
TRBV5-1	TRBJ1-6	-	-	TGCGCCAGCAGCCCGGGGTATAATTCACCCCTCCACTTT	CASSPGYNSPLHF
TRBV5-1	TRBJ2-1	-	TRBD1	TGCGCCAGCGGACAGGGGCAAGGGGTTTACAATGAGCAGTTCTTC	CASGQGQGVYNEQFF
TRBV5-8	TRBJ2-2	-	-	TGTGCCAGCCCCCCCCCGCAGACGAACACCGGGGAGCTGTTTTTT	CASPPPQTNTGELFF
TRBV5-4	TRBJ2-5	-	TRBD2	TGTGCCAGCAGCATTCAGGGAGGGCAGACCCAGTACTTC	CASSIQGGQTQYF
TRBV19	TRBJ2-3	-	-	TGTGCCAGTAGTATAGTTTACGGTAGCACAGATACGCAGTATTTT	CASSIVYGSTDTQYF
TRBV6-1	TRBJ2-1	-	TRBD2	TGTGCCAGCAGTGTACTAGCGGGGGACTACAATGAGCAGTTCTTC	CASSVLAGDYNEQFF
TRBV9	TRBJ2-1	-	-	TGTGCCAGCAGCTCCCTTGGGACTGTTTTTGTCTTC	CASSSLGTVFVF
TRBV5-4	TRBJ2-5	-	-	TGTGCCAGCAGCTTCCGGGGGGCAGAGACCCAGTACTTC	CASSFRGAETQYF
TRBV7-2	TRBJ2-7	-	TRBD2	TGTGCCAGCAGTCCGGCGGGAGCGTACTACGAGCAGTACTTC	CASSPAGAYYEQYF
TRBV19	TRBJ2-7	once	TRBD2	TGTGCCAGTAGCGACCGTGGGGGGGAGGACGAGCAGTACTTC	CASSDRGGEDEQYF
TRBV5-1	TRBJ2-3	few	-	TGCGCCAGCAGCTTACGACTAAATTCAGATACGCAGTATTTT	CASSLRLNSDTQYF
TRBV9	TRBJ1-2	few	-	TGTGCCAGCAGCGTCGAGGGAAACAGTACCTTC	CASSVEGNSTF
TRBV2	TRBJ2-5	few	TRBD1	TGTGCCAGCAGAGGGACAGGGGAGACCCAGTACTTC	CASRGTGETQYF
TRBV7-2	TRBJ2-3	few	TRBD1	TGTGCCAGCAGCTTAGGGACAGGGCCCGAAGATACGCAGTATTTT	CASSLGTGPEDTQYF